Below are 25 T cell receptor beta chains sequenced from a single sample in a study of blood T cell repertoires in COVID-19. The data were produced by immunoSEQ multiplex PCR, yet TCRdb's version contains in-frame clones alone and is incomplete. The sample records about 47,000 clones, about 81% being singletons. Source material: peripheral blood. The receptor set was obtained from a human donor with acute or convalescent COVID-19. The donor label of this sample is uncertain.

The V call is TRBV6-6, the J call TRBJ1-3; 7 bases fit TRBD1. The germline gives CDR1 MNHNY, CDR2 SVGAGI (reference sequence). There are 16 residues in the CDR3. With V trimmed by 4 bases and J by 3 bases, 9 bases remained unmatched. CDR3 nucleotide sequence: TGTGCCAGCAGTTCCCGCTCCGGGACAGATGGAAACACCATATATTTT. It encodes CASSSRSGTDGNTIYF.

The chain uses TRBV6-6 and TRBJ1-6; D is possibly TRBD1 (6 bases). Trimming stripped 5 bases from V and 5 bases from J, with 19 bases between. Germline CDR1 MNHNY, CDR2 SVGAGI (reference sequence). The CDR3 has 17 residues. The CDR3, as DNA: TGTGCCAGCAGTCGCCGCTTTGGGGGGGCGAATAATTCACCCCTCCACTTT. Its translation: CASSRRFGGANNSPLHF.

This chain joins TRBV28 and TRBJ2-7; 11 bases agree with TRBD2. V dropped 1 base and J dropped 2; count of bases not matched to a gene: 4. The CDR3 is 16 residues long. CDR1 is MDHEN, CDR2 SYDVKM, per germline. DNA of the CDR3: TGTGCCAGCAGTTTATTAACTAGCGGGGGCGCCTACGAGCAGTACTTC. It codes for CASSLLTSGGAYEQYF.

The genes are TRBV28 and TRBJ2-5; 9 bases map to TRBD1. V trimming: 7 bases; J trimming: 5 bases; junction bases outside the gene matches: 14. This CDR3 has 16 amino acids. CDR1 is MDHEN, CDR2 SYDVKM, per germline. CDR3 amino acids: CASTRHSSGQGETQYF. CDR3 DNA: TGTGCCAGCACCCGCCACAGCAGCGGACAGGGGGAGACCCAGTACTTC.

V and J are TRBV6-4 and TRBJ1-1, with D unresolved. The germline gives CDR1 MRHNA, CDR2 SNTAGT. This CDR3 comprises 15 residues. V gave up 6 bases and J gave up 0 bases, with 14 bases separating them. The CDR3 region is CASSVQGTMNTEAFF. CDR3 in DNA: TGTGCCAGCAGCGTACAAGGTACTATGAACACTGAAGCTTTCTTT.

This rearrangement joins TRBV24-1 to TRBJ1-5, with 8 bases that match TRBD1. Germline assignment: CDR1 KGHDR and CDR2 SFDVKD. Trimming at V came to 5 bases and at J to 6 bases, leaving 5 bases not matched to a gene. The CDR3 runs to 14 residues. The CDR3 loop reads CATSGTGGSQPQHF. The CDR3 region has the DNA TGTGCCACCAGTGGCACAGGGGGAAGTCAGCCCCAGCATTTT.

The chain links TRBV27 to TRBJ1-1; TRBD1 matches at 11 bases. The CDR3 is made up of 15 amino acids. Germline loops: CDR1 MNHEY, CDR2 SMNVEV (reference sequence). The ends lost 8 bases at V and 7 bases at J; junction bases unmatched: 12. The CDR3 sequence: CASFPGQGVRSEAFF. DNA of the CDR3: TGTGCCAGCTTTCCGGGACAGGGGGTACGGAGTGAAGCTTTCTTT.

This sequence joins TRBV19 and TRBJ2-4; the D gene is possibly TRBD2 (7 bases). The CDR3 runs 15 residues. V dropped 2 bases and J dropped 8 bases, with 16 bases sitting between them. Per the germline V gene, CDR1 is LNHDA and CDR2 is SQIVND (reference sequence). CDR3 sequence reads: CASSIIAEGGDIQYF. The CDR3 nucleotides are TGTGCCAGTAGTATAATAGCGGAGGGGGGGGACATTCAGTACTTC.

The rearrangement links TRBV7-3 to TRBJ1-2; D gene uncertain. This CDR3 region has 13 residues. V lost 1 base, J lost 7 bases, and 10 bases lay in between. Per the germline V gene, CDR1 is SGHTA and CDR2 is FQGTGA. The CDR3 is CASSLIFGSGYTF. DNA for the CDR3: TGTGCCAGCAGCTTAATCTTTGGGAGTGGCTACACCTTC.

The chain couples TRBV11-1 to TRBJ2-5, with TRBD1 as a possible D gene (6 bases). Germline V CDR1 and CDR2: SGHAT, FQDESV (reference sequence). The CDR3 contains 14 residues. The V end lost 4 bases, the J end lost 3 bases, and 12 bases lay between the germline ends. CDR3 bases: TGTGCCAGCAGCTCGGCCAGGGGCGAAGAGACCCAGTACTTC. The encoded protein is CASSSARGEETQYF.

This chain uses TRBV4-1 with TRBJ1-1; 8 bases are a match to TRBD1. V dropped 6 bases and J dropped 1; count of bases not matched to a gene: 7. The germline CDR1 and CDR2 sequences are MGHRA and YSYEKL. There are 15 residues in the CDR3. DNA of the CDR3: TGCGCCAGCAGTCAGGTCGGGACAGGGAACACTGAAGCTTTCTTT. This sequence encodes CASSQVGTGNTEAFF.

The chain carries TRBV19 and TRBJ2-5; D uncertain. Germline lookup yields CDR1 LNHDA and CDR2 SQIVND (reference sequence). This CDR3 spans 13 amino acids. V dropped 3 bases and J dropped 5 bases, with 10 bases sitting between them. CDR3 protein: CASSMSSRETQYF. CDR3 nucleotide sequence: TGTGCCAGTAGTATGTCCTCTCGGGAGACCCAGTACTTC.

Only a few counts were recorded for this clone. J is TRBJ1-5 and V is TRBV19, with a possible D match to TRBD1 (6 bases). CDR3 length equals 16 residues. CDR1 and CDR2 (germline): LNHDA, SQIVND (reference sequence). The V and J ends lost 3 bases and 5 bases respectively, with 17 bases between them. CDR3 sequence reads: CASSIPNRELDQPQHF. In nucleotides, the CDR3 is TGTGCCAGTAGTATCCCGAACAGGGAGTTGGATCAGCCCCAGCATTTT. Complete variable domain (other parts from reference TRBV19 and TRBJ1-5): DGGITQSPKYLFRKEGQNVTLSCEQNLNHDAMYWYRQDPGQGLRLIYYSQIVNDFQKGDIAEGYSVSREKKESFPLTVTSAQKNPTAFYLCASSIPNRELDQPQHFGDGTRLSIL.

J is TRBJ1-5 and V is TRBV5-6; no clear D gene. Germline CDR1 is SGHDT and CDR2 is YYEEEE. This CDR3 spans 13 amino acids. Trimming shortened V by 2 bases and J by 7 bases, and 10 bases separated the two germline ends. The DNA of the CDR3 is TGTGCCAGCAGCTTCGCGGGAGGACAGCCCCAGCATTTT. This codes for CASSFAGGQPQHF.

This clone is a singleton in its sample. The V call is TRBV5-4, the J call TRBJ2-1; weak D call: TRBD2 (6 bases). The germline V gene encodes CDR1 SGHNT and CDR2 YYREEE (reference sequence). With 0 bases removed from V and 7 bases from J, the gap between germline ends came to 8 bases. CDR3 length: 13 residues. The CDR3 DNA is TGTGCCAGCAGCTTGGCTAGCGAGAATGAGCAGTTCTTC. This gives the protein CASSLASENEQFF.

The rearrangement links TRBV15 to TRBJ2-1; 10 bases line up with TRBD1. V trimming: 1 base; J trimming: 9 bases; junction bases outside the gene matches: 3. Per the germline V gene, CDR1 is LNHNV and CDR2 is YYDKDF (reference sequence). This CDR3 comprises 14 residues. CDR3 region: CATSRGQGASEQFF. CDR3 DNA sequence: TGTGCCACCAGCAGAGGACAGGGGGCAAGTGAGCAGTTCTTC.

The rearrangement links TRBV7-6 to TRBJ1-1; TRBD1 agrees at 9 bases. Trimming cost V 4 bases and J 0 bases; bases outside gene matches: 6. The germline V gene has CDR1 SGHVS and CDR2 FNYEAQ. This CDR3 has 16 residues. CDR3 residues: CASSSGQGTMNTEAFF. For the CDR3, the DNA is TGTGCCAGCAGCTCCGGACAGGGGACTATGAACACTGAAGCTTTCTTT.

The CDR3 spells CASSLQDSSYNEQFF. CDR3 nucleotides: TGCGCCAGCAGCTTACAGGACAGCTCCTACAATGAGCAGTTCTTC. The rearrangement uses TRBV5-1 and TRBJ2-1; tentative D call: TRBD1 (6 bases). Germline CDR1 is SGHRS and CDR2 is YFSETQ. The CDR3 length is 15 residues. V shed 2 bases and J shed 0 bases, with 9 bases lying between them. Full variable domain (rest looked up from reference TRBV5-1 and TRBJ2-1): KAGVTQTPRYLIKTRGQQVTLSCSPISGHRSVSWYQQTPGQGLQFLFEYFSETQRNKGNFPGRFSGRQFSNSRSEMNVSTLELGDSALYLCASSLQDSSYNEQFFGPGTRLTVL.

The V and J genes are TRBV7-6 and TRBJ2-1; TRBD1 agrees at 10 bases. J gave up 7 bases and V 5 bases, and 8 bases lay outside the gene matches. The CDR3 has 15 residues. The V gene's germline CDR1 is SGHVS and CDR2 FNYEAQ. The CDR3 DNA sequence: TGTGCCAGCAGCCTTTGGGGACAGGGGCCGAATGAGCAGTTCTTC. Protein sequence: CASSLWGQGPNEQFF.

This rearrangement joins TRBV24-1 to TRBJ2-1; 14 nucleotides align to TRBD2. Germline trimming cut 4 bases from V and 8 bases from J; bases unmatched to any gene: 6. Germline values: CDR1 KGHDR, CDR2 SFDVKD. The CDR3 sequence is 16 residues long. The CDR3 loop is CATSERTSGRMYEQFF. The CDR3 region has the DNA TGTGCCACCAGTGAGCGGACTAGCGGGAGGATGTATGAGCAGTTCTTC.

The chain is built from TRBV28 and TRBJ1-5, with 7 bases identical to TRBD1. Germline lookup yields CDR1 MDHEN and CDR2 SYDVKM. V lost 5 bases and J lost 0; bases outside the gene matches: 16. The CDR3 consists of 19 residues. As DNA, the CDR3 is TGTGCCAGCAGTCCTACCGCGGGGACAGCTCTAAATAGCAATCAGCCCCAGCATTTT. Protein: CASSPTAGTALNSNQPQHF. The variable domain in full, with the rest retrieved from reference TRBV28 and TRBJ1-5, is DVKVTQSSRYLVKRTGEKVFLECVQDMDHENMFWYRQDPGLGLRLIYFSYDVKMKEKGDIPEGYSVSREKKERFSLILESASTNQTSMYLCASSPTAGTALNSNQPQHFGDGTRLSIL.

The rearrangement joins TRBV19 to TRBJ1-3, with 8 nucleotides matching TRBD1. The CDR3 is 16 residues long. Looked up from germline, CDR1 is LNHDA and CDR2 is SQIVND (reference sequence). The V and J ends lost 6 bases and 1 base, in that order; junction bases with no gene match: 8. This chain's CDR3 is CASSRTGMSSGNTIYF. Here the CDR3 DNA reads TGTGCCAGTAGCCGGACAGGGATGAGTTCTGGAAACACCATATATTTT.

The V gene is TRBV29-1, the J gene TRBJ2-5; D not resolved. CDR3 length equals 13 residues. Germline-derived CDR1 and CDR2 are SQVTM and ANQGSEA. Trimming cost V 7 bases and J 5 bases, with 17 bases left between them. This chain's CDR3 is CSALQNSWETQYF. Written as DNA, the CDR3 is TGCAGCGCCCTTCAGAATAGCTGGGAGACCCAGTACTTC.

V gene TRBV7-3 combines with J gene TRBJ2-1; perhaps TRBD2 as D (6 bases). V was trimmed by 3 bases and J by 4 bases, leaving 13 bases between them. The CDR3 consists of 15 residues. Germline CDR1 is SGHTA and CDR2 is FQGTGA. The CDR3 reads CASSFRASEYNEQFF. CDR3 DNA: TGTGCCAGCAGCTTCAGGGCTAGCGAGTACAATGAGCAGTTCTTC.

CDR3 in amino acids: CATSSSGRFTGQGVGELFF. The CDR3 DNA reads as TGTGCTACCAGCAGTTCTGGGCGATTTACGGGACAGGGGGTCGGGGAGCTGTTTTTT. J is TRBJ2-2 and V is TRBV27; 11 bases are a match to TRBD1. CDR1 MNHEY and CDR2 SMNVEV come from the germline V gene (reference sequence). CDR3 length: 19 amino acids.